The 20 T cell receptor beta chains below come from one sample, sequenced in a study of Graves' ophthalmopathy and Graves' hyperthyroidism. Amplification of the TCR beta CDR3 regions used RNA transcripts (as template). An initial RT-PCR round employing HTBI primers preceded a second-round multiplex PCR. TCRdb recomputed calls from the multiplex PCR reads with MiXCR, one row per CDR3 protein. The table lists about 740,000 distinct CDR3 sequences, 35% to 50% of them singletons. Material for sequencing was peripheral blood. These receptors originate from an adult man with Graves' ophthalmopathy.

This chain uses TRBV13 with TRBJ2-7; D is perhaps TRBD1 (6 bases). V lost 5 bases, J lost 0 bases, and 17 bases lay in between. This CDR3 is built from 16 residues. Germline V gene lookup returns CDR1 PRHDT and CDR2 FYEKMQ (reference sequence). The CDR3: CASSNSDSPFSYEQYF. DNA of the CDR3: TGTGCCAGCAGCAACTCGGACAGTCCATTCTCCTACGAGCAGTACTTC.

This clonotype was detected a few times. V and J are TRBV7-2 and TRBJ2-5, with no clear D. Germline V gene data show CDR1 as SGHTA and CDR2 as FQGNSA. Trimming stripped 6 bases from V and 5 bases from J, with 13 bases between. The CDR3 runs 13 residues. CDR3 DNA sequence: TGTGCCAGCAGTGTACGTCGTTCGGAGACCCAGTACTTC. Translated, it gives CASSVRRSETQYF.

This clonotype was picked up many times. In nucleotides, the CDR3 is TGTGCCAGCAGTATGAGAATGAACACTGAAGCTTTCTTT. Translation gives CASSMRMNTEAFF. V and J are TRBV6-1 and TRBJ1-1; D unclear. This CDR3 region has 13 residues. Germline CDR1 reads MNHNS; CDR2 reads SASEGT. V was cut by 5 bases and J by 0 bases, with 7 bases left in between.

The V call is TRBV7-2, the J call TRBJ1-1; tentative D call: TRBD1 (6 bases). The CDR3 covers 14 residues. With 5 bases removed from V and 7 bases from J, the gap between germline ends came to 17 bases. Germline V CDR1 and CDR2: SGHTA, FQGNSA. The CDR3 sequence: CASSHLLDRIEAFF. The CDR3, as DNA: TGTGCCAGCAGCCACCTACTCGACAGGATTGAAGCTTTCTTT.

Many counts were recorded for this clonotype. V is TRBV7-9 and J is TRBJ2-7; 7 nucleotides align to TRBD1. The CDR3 is made up of 15 amino acids. CDR1 SEHNR and CDR2 FQNEAQ come from the germline V gene (reference sequence). Trimming cost V 1 base and J 2 bases; bases outside gene matches: 5. The CDR3 bases are TGTGCCAGCAGCTTAGGACAGGGAATCGCCTACGAGCAGTACTTC. It translates to CASSLGQGIAYEQYF.

This clonotype was seen ten or more times. The rearrangement links TRBV29-1 to TRBJ2-5; D is possibly TRBD1 (5 bases). V gave up 2 bases and J gave up 2 bases, with 18 bases separating them. CDR1 and CDR2 (germline): SQVTM, ANQGSEA. CDR3 length: 16 amino acids. The CDR3 here is CSVEFGVKGMQETQYF. CDR3 bases: TGCAGCGTTGAATTTGGAGTTAAGGGGATGCAAGAGACCCAGTACTTC.

This clonotype was counted between two and nine times. This chain links TRBV6-1 with TRBJ2-7, with 8 bases lining up with TRBD1. Trimming took 2 bases from V and 9 from J; bases not matched to a gene: 6. CDR1 and CDR2 (germline): MNHNS, SASEGT. This CDR3 comprises 13 residues. This CDR3 reads CASSEQGARLQYF. DNA of the CDR3: TGTGCCAGCAGTGAACAGGGGGCTCGTCTGCAGTACTTC.

The chain uses TRBV5-8 and TRBJ2-7; D might be TRBD1 (6 bases). Trimming took 0 bases from V and 6 from J, leaving 10 bases between them. Per germline, CDR1 SGHTS and CDR2 YDEGEE. This CDR3 has 13 amino acids. Here the CDR3 reads CASSLVPDSEQYF. The CDR3 DNA follows: TGTGCCAGCAGCTTGGTTCCGGACAGCGAGCAGTACTTC.

This clonotype was observed many times. The J gene is TRBJ1-4, the V gene TRBV20-1, with D maybe TRBD1 (6 bases). V lost 2 bases and J lost 7, with 11 bases in between. The germline V gene encodes CDR1 DFQATT and CDR2 SNEGSKA (reference sequence). CDR3 length: 13 amino acids. The CDR3 nucleotides read TGCAGTGCTAGATGGGACATCGCTGAAAAACTGTTTTTT. Protein: CSARWDIAEKLFF.

This clonotype was detected many times. The genes are TRBV25-1 and TRBJ1-2, with D possibly TRBD1 on 5 matching bases. The germline V gene encodes CDR1 MGHDK and CDR2 SYGVNS. This CDR3 contains 16 residues. V was trimmed by 1 base and J by 2 bases, leaving 14 bases between them. The CDR3 nucleotides read TGTGCCAGCAGTGAATCGGGGATTGGGGGGAACTATGGCTACACCTTC. Protein: CASSESGIGGNYGYTF.

V gene TRBV29-1 combines with J gene TRBJ2-6, with unresolved D. V was pared by 1 base and J by 11 bases, with 15 bases between. The CDR3 has 14 residues. Per the germline V gene, CDR1 is SQVTM and CDR2 is ANQGSEA. CDR3 region: CSVEVQERSYVLTF. The DNA for the CDR3 is TGCAGCGTTGAAGTTCAGGAGAGGTCCTACGTCCTGACTTTC.

The sample holds a few counts of this clonotype. The chain employs TRBV5-1 and TRBJ2-7, with 9 nucleotides matching TRBD1. CDR1 and CDR2 (germline): SGHRS, YFSETQ. V lost 4 bases and J lost 5; bases outside the gene matches: 10. The CDR3 extends over 15 amino acids. Written as DNA, the CDR3 is TGCGCCAGCAGCCGAACAGGGGGCGAGCGGCACGAGCAGTACTTC. Protein product: CASSRTGGERHEQYF. The full variable domain, in which reference TRBV5-1 and TRBJ2-7 provide the parts outside the CDR3, is KAGVTQTPRYLIKTRGQQVTLSCSPISGHRSVSWYQQTPGQGLQFLFEYFSETQRNKGNFPGRFSGRQFSNSRSEMNVSTLELGDSALYLCASSRTGGERHEQYFGPGTRLTVT.

The gene calls are TRBV29-1 and TRBJ1-6; 7 bases map to TRBD1. From germline, CDR1 is SQVTM and CDR2 ANQGSEA. The CDR3 runs to 14 residues. Unmatched junction bases numbered 11, after V lost 8 bases and J lost 7 bases. The CDR3 nucleotides read TGCAGCTTACGGGACAGCGCTAGCAATTCACCCCTCCACTTT. Encoded protein: CSLRDSASNSPLHF.

The chain couples TRBV24-1 to TRBJ1-4, with TRBD1 identical over 7 bases. Looked up from germline, CDR1 is KGHDR and CDR2 is SFDVKD. The CDR3 runs 16 residues. Trimming cost V 4 bases and J 3 bases; bases outside gene matches: 7. CDR3 sequence reads: CATSDPGTAANEKLFF. DNA for the CDR3: TGTGCCACCAGTGACCCAGGGACAGCCGCTAATGAAAAACTGTTTTTT.

The rearrangement joins TRBV29-1 to TRBJ1-2; maybe TRBD1 (6 bases). The CDR3 is 12 amino acids. The V end was cut by 4 bases, the J end by 9 bases, with 15 bases between. Looked up from germline, CDR1 is SQVTM and CDR2 is ANQGSEA. In nucleotides, the CDR3 is TGCAGCGTTGGGTCAGGGGAGTATAGCTACACCTTC. Translation gives CSVGSGEYSYTF. Supplemented by reference TRBV29-1 and TRBJ1-2, the full variable domain reads SAVISQKPSRDICQRGTSLTIQCQVDSQVTMMFWYRQQPGQSLTLIATANQGSEATYESGFVIDKFPISRPNLTFSTLTVSNMSPEDSSIYLCSVGSGEYSYTFGSGTRLTVV.

This clonotype was seen only a few times. The CDR3: CSGSTGPGTQYF. The DNA for the CDR3 is TGCAGCGGCTCGACAGGCCCCGGGACCCAGTACTTC. This chain joins TRBV29-1 and TRBJ2-5; a possible D gene is TRBD1 (6 bases). Germline loops: CDR1 SQVTM, CDR2 ANQGSEA. The CDR3 is made up of 12 amino acids. V lost 7 bases, J lost 7 bases, and 16 bases lay in between.

The chain carries TRBV24-1 and TRBJ1-5; perhaps TRBD1 as D (6 bases). The CDR3 covers 14 residues. The germline gives CDR1 KGHDR, CDR2 SFDVKD. The V end was cut by 11 bases, the J end by 3 bases, with 16 bases between. The CDR3 reads CASMPGTINQPQHF. The CDR3 DNA sequence: TGTGCCAGCATGCCGGGGACAATCAATCAGCCCCAGCATTTT.

This clonotype was observed many times. V is TRBV5-6 and J is TRBJ1-1; no definite D call. CDR3 size: 15 residues. The germline V gene has CDR1 SGHDT and CDR2 YYEEEE. V lost 2 bases, J lost 3 bases, and 14 bases lay in between. CDR3 coding DNA: TGTGCCAGCAGCTTACAAGGCCGAGGCGACACTGAAGCTTTCTTT. Translated: CASSLQGRGDTEAFF.

This clonotype occurred many times. The chain couples TRBV29-1 to TRBJ2-7; D gene unclear. V lost 7 bases and J 0 bases, leaving 16 bases between the germline ends. The CDR3 consists of 14 residues. Germline V CDR1 and CDR2: SQVTM, ANQGSEA. This CDR3 is CSAKLDWSSYEQYF. Here the CDR3 DNA reads TGCAGCGCCAAACTTGACTGGAGCTCCTACGAGCAGTACTTC.

This clonotype was seen ten or more times. The rearrangement uses TRBV5-4 and TRBJ2-7; 7 bases fit TRBD1. Germline assignment: CDR1 SGHNT and CDR2 YYREEE (reference sequence). The CDR3 totals 13 residues. With 3 bases clipped from V and 5 bases from J, the junction kept 5 bases outside the gene matches. The CDR3 DNA sequence: TGTGCCAGCAGCTCGGACAGGCGGGACGAGCAGTACTTC. Its protein product is CASSSDRRDEQYF.